A single TCR beta chain is shown here with its context. This clonotype was seen only once. Its binding antigen is unknown. Base-call qualities are not available, and no considerably larger clone is one nucleotide away. One read yields weak evidence. Stable Graves' hyperthyroidism was defined as the absence of progression to ophthalmopathy over 18 months of follow-up. Hyperthyroidism patients were aged 18 to 65 years and newly diagnosed, with disease duration of less than 2 months. Any patient with an uncontrolled infection, another autoimmune disease, pregnancy or lactation was excluded. Diagnoses relied on clinical symptoms, serum thyroxine and TRAb, thyroid ultrasound and orbital computed tomography. Trizol reagent was used to extract total RNA, and RNA quality was then checked on an Agilent 2100 Bioanalyzer. The TCR beta CDR3 regions were amplified from RNA transcripts. A first-round RT-PCR of the TCR CDR3 used the HTBI primer set with the Qiagen OneStep RT-PCR kit. The libraries were constructed in a second round of multiplex PCR and then size-selected and purified. Paired-end sequencing of the libraries was performed with 100 bp reads on an Illumina HiSeq2000. The paper's data handling went like this. SOAPnuke was used to process the raw data, throwing out any read that contained adapters or uncalled bases, had a mean Phred below 15, or lacked an exact constant-primer or identifier match. COPE v1.2.5 was used to merge the high-quality paired reads, and each unique nucleotide sequence was defined as a clonotype. MiTCR v1.1 was used to align the clonotypes against IMGT TRBV, TRBD and TRBJ reference segments. Only V-J combinations with frequency above 0.0001, covering roughly 99% of repertoires, were analysed. A TCS score was defined as the ratio of F50 (clonal expansion) to E x V (chaos), with BLOSUM62-based TCRdist applied between CDR3 peptides within each V-J. Welch's t-statistics and random forest reduced several hundred V-J features to roughly 13, which were used in a naive Bayes classifier (R e1071). TCRdb reprocessing: public reads trimmed at Q25 with fastp, clones called with MiXCR, in-frame beta chains kept. Each CDR3 protein gets just one entry, which takes the most common genes and DNA from the rows behind it. What appears here as the V and J calls and clone size reflects TCRdb's work, not the paper's. This sample gives around 540,000 distinct CDR3 sequences in total; under 60% of them show up just once. The top ten clones comprise 8% to 8.5% of the sample.

Trimming takes 6 bases from V and 1 base from J, and the germline ends sit 12 bases apart. The CDR3 holds 15 amino acids from the cysteine to the phenylalanine. Only CDR3 DNA remains: 45 bases, in frame from the first base. Taken from the germline V gene (reference sequence), the CDR1 and CDR2 loops are LNHDA and SQIVND. The sample comes from a study of T cells in Graves' hyperthyroidism and ophthalmopathy (dated by TCRdb to about 2019). About the investigation overall: To identify TCR V-J signatures that set the groups apart, the researchers used a discovery cohort of 100 or so patients, made up of around 40 with Graves' ophthalmopathy and some 60 with stable Graves' hyperthyroidism. Whether ophthalmopathy could be predicted prospectively was tested in an independent validation cohort made up of about 18 hyperthyroidism patients plus 17 patients who later progressed to ophthalmopathy. For training and testing, the 100 or so patients in the discovery cohort were randomly divided in a 7:3 ratio. The study also compared thyroid tissue and blood T-cell repertoires from a handful of Graves' hyperthyroidism patients. Once sampling was done, hyperthyroidism patients were given methimazole at a starting dose of 30 mg daily, whereas ophthalmopathy patients were given high-dose intravenous methylprednisolone. The paper reports TCR Vbeta CDR3 sequencing of 135 peripheral blood samples: 40 or so ophthalmopathy, fewer than 80 hyperthyroidism and around 17 progressor patients. On the study overall, not on this receptor specifically: In validation, the model predicted progression to ophthalmopathy a median of about 6.5 months before onset, with over 60% sensitivity and roughly 72% specificity. Most expanded thyroid clonotypes (frequency above 0.001) were also detected in blood, a finding suggesting that blood repertoires may reflect thyroid immune responses. No statistical method was used to fix the sample size in advance, and group allocation was not hidden from the investigators. Ophthalmopathy was separated from stable hyperthyroidism by a 13 V-J signature model, with roughly 88% sensitivity and approximately 81% specificity obtained in cross-validation and 80%/75% obtained in testing.

The material sequenced was peripheral blood or thyroid tissue (not recorded which). In this chain, TRBV19 is recombined with TRBJ1-4, with the D gene uncertain. This TCR came from a woman under 30 with Graves' hyperthyroidism. Donor details come from another sample of the same person, matched by shared clones. The DNA is TGTGCCAGTAGCCACAGACGGAGAACTAATGAAAAACTGTTTTTT. Translated, this gives CASSHRRRTNEKLFF. Reference TRBV19 and TRBJ1-4 proteins supply the regions before and after the CDR3; the full variable domain is: DGGITQSPKYLFRKEGQNVTLSCEQNLNHDAMYWYRQDPGQGLRLIYYSQIVNDFQKGDIAEGYSVSREKKESFPLTVTSAQKNPTAFYLCASSHRRRTNEKLFFGSGTQLSVL.